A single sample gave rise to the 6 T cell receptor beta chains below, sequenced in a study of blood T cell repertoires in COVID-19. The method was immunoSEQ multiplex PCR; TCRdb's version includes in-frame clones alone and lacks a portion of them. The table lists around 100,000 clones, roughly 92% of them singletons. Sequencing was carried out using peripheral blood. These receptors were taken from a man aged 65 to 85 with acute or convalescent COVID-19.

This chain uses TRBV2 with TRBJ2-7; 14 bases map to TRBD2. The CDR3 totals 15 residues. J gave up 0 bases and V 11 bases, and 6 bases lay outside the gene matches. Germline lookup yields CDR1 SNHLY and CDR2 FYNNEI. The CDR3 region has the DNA TGTGCCTGCTGGACTAGCGGGGGGTTCTCCTACGAGCAGTACTTC. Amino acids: CACWTSGGFSYEQYF.

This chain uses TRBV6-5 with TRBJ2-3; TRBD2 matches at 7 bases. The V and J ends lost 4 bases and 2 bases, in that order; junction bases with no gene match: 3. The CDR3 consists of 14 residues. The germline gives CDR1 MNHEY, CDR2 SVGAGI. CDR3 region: CASSWAGATDTQYF. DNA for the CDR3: TGTGCCAGCAGTTGGGCGGGAGCCACAGATACGCAGTATTTT.

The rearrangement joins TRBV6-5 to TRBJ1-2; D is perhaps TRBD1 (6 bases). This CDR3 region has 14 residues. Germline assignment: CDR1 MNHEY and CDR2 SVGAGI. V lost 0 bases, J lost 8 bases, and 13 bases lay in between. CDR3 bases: TGTGCCAGCAGTTACTCGGGAAGGGGGGGCGGCTACACCTTC. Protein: CASSYSGRGGGYTF.

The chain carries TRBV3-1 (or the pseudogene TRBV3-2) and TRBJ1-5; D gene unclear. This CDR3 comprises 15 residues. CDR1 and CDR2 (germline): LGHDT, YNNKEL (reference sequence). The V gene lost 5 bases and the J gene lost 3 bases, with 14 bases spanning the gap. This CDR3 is CASSFSGRNNQPQHF. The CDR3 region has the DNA TGTGCCAGCAGCTTCTCCGGGAGGAACAATCAGCCCCAGCATTTT.

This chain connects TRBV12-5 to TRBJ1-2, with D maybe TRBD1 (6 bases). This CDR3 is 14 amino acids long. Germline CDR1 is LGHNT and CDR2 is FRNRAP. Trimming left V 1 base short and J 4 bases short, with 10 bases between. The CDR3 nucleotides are TGTGCTAGTGGTTTGGATACAGGGTTCTATGGCTACACCTTC. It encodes CASGLDTGFYGYTF.

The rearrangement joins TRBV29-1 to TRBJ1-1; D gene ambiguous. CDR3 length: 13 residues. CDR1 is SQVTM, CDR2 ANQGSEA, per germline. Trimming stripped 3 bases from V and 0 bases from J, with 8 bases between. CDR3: CSVESGLNTEAFF. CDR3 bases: TGCAGCGTTGAGTCAGGCTTGAACACTGAAGCTTTCTTT.